These 29 T cell receptor beta chains originate from one sample sequenced in a study of T cell responses to AZD1222 COVID-19 vaccine. TCRdb keeps only in-frame clones here, not all; method: immunoSEQ multiplex PCR. The sample has some 130,000 clones; roughly 90% are singletons. The sample consisted of peripheral blood, taken 28 days after the second AZD1222 dose. The receptors here all came from an adult who received the AZD1222 COVID-19 vaccine.

The V and J genes are TRBV7-2 and TRBJ2-7, with 8 bases aligning to TRBD2. Germline CDR1 reads SGHTA; CDR2 reads FQGNSA. The length of the CDR3 is 15 residues. With 5 bases clipped from V and 0 bases from J, the junction kept 6 bases outside the gene matches. CDR3 sequence (DNA): TGTGCCAGCAGCGCGAGCGGGGGCGTCTCCTACGAGCAGTACTTC. Translated: CASSASGGVSYEQYF.

The chain joins TRBV29-1 to TRBJ1-1; D is possibly TRBD1 (5 bases). The V gene's germline CDR1 is SQVTM and CDR2 ANQGSEA. The V end was cut by 6 bases, the J end by 0 bases, with 11 bases between. CDR3 length: 13 residues. The DNA of the CDR3 is TGCAGCGTCGGCGGGACGGTGAACACTGAAGCTTTCTTT. Its translation: CSVGGTVNTEAFF.

The V gene is TRBV15, the J gene TRBJ2-2; TRBD1 agrees at 7 bases. The CDR3 loop spans 16 amino acids. J gave up 3 bases and V 3 bases, and 7 bases lay outside the gene matches. Germline CDR1 is LNHNV and CDR2 is YYDKDF (reference sequence). DNA for the CDR3: TGTGCCACCAGCAGTTATACAGGGGCGGACACCGGGGAGCTGTTTTTT. Protein sequence: CATSSYTGADTGELFF.

This clone was observed a few times. The chain uses TRBV5-4 and TRBJ1-4; no clear D. CDR3 length: 15 residues. Germline CDR1 and CDR2: SGHNT and YYREEE (reference sequence). With 4 bases removed from V and 4 bases from J, the gap between germline ends came to 14 bases. Here the CDR3 DNA reads TGTGCCAGCAGCGTTAGCGGGAGCGGTAATGAAAAACTGTTTTTT. Protein: CASSVSGSGNEKLFF. The whole variable domain, filled in from reference TRBV5-4 and TRBJ1-4, reads ETGVTQSPTHLIKTRGQQVTLRCSSQSGHNTVSWYQQALGQGPQFIFQYYREEENGRGNFPPRFSGLQFPNYSSELNVNALELDDSALYLCASSVSGSGNEKLFFGSGTQLSVL.

The gene calls are TRBV7-9 and TRBJ1-1; weak D call: TRBD1 (5 bases). Germline CDR1 and CDR2: SEHNR and FQNEAQ (reference sequence). V gave up 5 bases and J gave up 8 bases, with 21 bases separating them. The CDR3 runs to 15 residues. The CDR3 DNA sequence: TGTGCCAGCAGCCCCGGATTTAGGGGCCCCACAGAAGCTTTCTTT. It encodes CASSPGFRGPTEAFF.

This chain uses TRBV11-2 with TRBJ1-6; no definite D call. Germline V gene data show CDR1 as SGHAT and CDR2 as FQNNGV. The CDR3 is 14 amino acids. V was clipped by 8 bases and J by 1 base, with 9 bases between them. CDR3 sequence: CASRVGSYNSPLHF. CDR3 bases: TGTGCCAGCCGGGTGGGATCCTATAATTCACCCCTCCACTTT.

V and J are TRBV25-1 and TRBJ2-2; D remains ambiguous. The V gene lost 6 bases and the J gene lost 7 bases, with 21 bases spanning the gap. Germline V gene sequence: CDR1 MGHDK, CDR2 SYGVNS. The CDR3 is 16 residues long. In DNA, the CDR3 is TGTGCCAGCAGCAACAAGGCAGGCCTTGAAAACGGGGAGCTGTTTTTT. This gives the protein CASSNKAGLENGELFF.

The V call is TRBV5-6, the J call TRBJ1-2, with D possibly being TRBD1 (5 bases). V gave up 6 bases and J gave up 7 bases, with 19 bases separating them. This CDR3 comprises 14 residues. The germline CDR1 and CDR2 sequences are SGHDT and YYEEEE. This CDR3 is CASIVSGFRFGYTF. DNA of the CDR3: TGTGCCAGCATTGTGTCAGGGTTTAGATTTGGCTACACCTTC.

V is TRBV29-1 and J is TRBJ1-3, with a possible D match to TRBD1 (5 bases). The V end lost 6 bases, the J end lost 4 bases, and 16 bases lay between the germline ends. The CDR3 has 14 residues. Germline CDR1 and CDR2: SQVTM and ANQGSEA. CDR3 nucleotides: TGCAGCGTCGAGGGGTTGTCAGAAGGAAACACCATATATTTT. This codes for CSVEGLSEGNTIYF. Full variable domain (remainder filled in from reference TRBV29-1 and TRBJ1-3): SAVISQKPSRDICQRGTSLTIQCQVDSQVTMMFWYRQQPGQSLTLIATANQGSEATYESGFVIDKFPISRPNLTFSTLTVSNMSPEDSSIYLCSVEGLSEGNTIYFGEGSWLTVV.

The chain carries TRBV5-1 and TRBJ2-3, with 7 nucleotides matching TRBD1. The V gene's germline CDR1 is SGHRS and CDR2 YFSETQ. Trimming took 4 bases from V and 7 from J; bases not matched to a gene: 9. This CDR3 comprises 14 residues. The chain's CDR3 is CASSIGTASNTQYF. DNA for the CDR3: TGCGCCAGCAGCATTGGGACAGCCTCCAATACGCAGTATTTT.

The chain couples TRBV6-4 to TRBJ2-1; tentative D call: TRBD2 (6 bases). Trimming pared 2 bases from V and 8 bases from J, leaving 13 bases between. The CDR3 runs to 14 residues. Germline CDR1 and CDR2: MRHNA and SNTAGT. The CDR3 DNA sequence: TGTGCCAGCAGTGACCGCTGGCCTAGCGATGAGCAGTTCTTC. Encoded protein: CASSDRWPSDEQFF.

This chain joins TRBV9 and TRBJ2-1; D unclear. CDR1 is SGDLS and CDR2 is YYNGEE in the germline V gene. The CDR3 is made up of 16 amino acids. Trimming took off 0 bases at V and 3 bases at J, with 13 bases between the two ends. The chain's CDR3 is CASSVGGSSFYNEQFF. The CDR3 DNA follows: TGTGCCAGCAGCGTAGGGGGTAGCTCGTTCTACAATGAGCAGTTCTTC.

The chain recombines TRBV5-6 with TRBJ1-5; D is perhaps TRBD1 (6 bases). Deletions cut 3 bases from V and 6 bases from J, with 16 bases between. Germline CDR1 reads SGHDT; CDR2 reads YYEEEE. This CDR3 has 15 residues. The CDR3 spells CASSSRRGSGQPQHF. Written as DNA, the CDR3 is TGTGCCAGCAGCTCGAGGAGGGGGTCAGGTCAGCCCCAGCATTTT.

This chain links TRBV10-3 with TRBJ1-2; no clear D. Germline values: CDR1 ENHRY, CDR2 SYGVKD. CDR3 length: 13 residues. V gave up 3 bases and J gave up 8 bases, with 13 bases separating them. CDR3 coding DNA: TGTGCCATCAGTGAAACGCAGGTCTCGGGCTACACCTTC. This gives the protein CAISETQVSGYTF.

The chain has TRBV13 and TRBJ2-1, with 9 bases matching TRBD1. The V segment lost 0 bases and the J segment 3 bases; nucleotides outside the gene matches: 3. Germline values: CDR1 PRHDT, CDR2 FYEKMQ (reference sequence). CDR3 length: 16 residues. The CDR3 nucleotides read TGTGCCAGCAGCTTAGGGACAGGGGGGATCTACAATGAGCAGTTCTTC. This encodes CASSLGTGGIYNEQFF.

This clone was seen just once. The rearrangement uses TRBV11-2 and TRBJ2-7; 9 nucleotides agree with TRBD1. The CDR3 contains 17 residues. The V segment lost 3 bases and the J segment 4 bases; nucleotides outside the gene matches: 13. Germline CDR1 reads SGHAT; CDR2 reads FQNNGV. The DNA of the CDR3 is TGTGCCAGCAGCTTCCTGGACAGGGGCAACCGGTATTACGAGCAGTACTTC. It codes for CASSFLDRGNRYYEQYF. Variable domain in full (rest from reference TRBV11-2 and TRBJ2-7): EAGVAQSPRYKIIEKRQSVAFWCNPISGHATLYWYQQILGQGPKLLIQFQNNGVVDDSQLPKDRFSAERLKGVDSTLKIQPAKLEDSAVYLCASSFLDRGNRYYEQYFGPGTRLTVT.

The gene calls are TRBV20-1 and TRBJ1-5, with D possibly matching TRBD1 (6 bases). Per germline, CDR1 DFQATT and CDR2 SNEGSKA (reference sequence). This CDR3 comprises 13 residues. Trimming took off 3 bases at V and 7 bases at J, with 13 bases between the two ends. The DNA for the CDR3 is TGCAGTGCTAGTTTGGCAGGGGACCAGCCCCAGCATTTT. Translating it yields CSASLAGDQPQHF.

The rearrangement uses TRBV30 and TRBJ1-4; D is unresolved. Germline-derived CDR1 and CDR2 are GTSNPN and SVGIG (reference sequence). With 0 bases removed from V and 5 bases from J, the gap between germline ends came to 1 base. The CDR3 covers 11 residues. Here the CDR3 reads CAWSVNEKLFF. The CDR3 DNA follows: TGTGCCTGGAGTGTAAATGAAAAACTGTTTTTT.

V usage is TRBV5-5 and J usage is TRBJ1-5; TRBD1 agrees at 10 bases. Germline values: CDR1 SGHKS, CDR2 YYEKEE (reference sequence). The CDR3 loop spans 17 amino acids. With 2 bases clipped from V and 7 bases from J, the junction kept 12 bases outside the gene matches. The CDR3 nucleotides are TGTGCCAGCAGCTTATACACCGGGACAGGGGCAGGGCAGCCCCAGCATTTT. Amino acid sequence: CASSLYTGTGAGQPQHF. The full variable domain, completed using reference TRBV5-5 and TRBJ1-5, is DAGVTQSPTHLIKTRGQQVTLRCSPISGHKSVSWYQQVLGQGPQFIFQYYEKEERGRGNFPDRFSARQFPNYSSELNVNALLLGDSALYLCASSLYTGTGAGQPQHFGDGTRLSIL.

The chain uses TRBV3-1 (or the pseudogene TRBV3-2) and TRBJ2-2, with D perhaps TRBD2 (6 bases). V was cut by 1 base and J by 8 bases, with 11 bases left in between. Looked up from germline, CDR1 is LGHDT and CDR2 is YNNKEL (reference sequence). The CDR3 consists of 14 residues. The CDR3 loop reads CASSQGVGLGELFF. The CDR3 nucleotides are TGTGCCAGCAGCCAAGGGGTCGGACTAGGGGAGCTGTTTTTT.

The gene calls are TRBV7-2 and TRBJ1-4; D is unclear. The V end lost 1 base, the J end lost 0 bases, and 6 bases lay between the germline ends. The CDR3 runs to 15 residues. Germline V gives CDR1 SGHTA, CDR2 FQGNSA. The chain's CDR3 is CASSLGVATNEKLFF. In DNA, the CDR3 is TGTGCCAGCAGCTTAGGAGTTGCAACTAATGAAAAACTGTTTTTT.

DNA for the CDR3: TGTGCCAGCAGTTACGGGAAATTGAACGAGCAGTACTTC. Its translation is CASSYGKLNEQYF. The J gene is TRBJ2-7, the V gene TRBV6-2 or TRBV6-3; D is undetermined. With 2 bases removed from V and 5 bases from J, the gap between germline ends came to 10 bases. The CDR3 sequence is 13 residues long. CDR1 is MNHEY and CDR2 is SVGEGT in the germline V gene.

This clone was seen more than once but under ten times. The chain has TRBV28 and TRBJ2-2; no clear D. The CDR3 sequence is 14 residues long. The germline CDR1 and CDR2 sequences are MDHEN and SYDVKM. The V end was cut by 6 bases, the J end by 1 base, with 9 bases between. The CDR3 DNA is TGTGCCAGCAGATGGCAGGAGAACACCGGGGAGCTGTTTTTT. Amino acids: CASRWQENTGELFF.

V and J are TRBV19 and TRBJ1-2; D perhaps matches TRBD1 (5 bases). The CDR3 is made up of 13 amino acids. The germline CDR1 and CDR2 sequences are LNHDA and SQIVND (reference sequence). Trimming pared 5 bases from V and 6 bases from J, leaving 13 bases between. Here the CDR3 DNA reads TGTGCCAGTAGTCCCGGGACCTGGGATGGCTACACCTTC. As protein: CASSPGTWDGYTF. The full variable domain, its missing parts supplied by reference TRBV19 and TRBJ1-2, is DGGITQSPKYLFRKEGQNVTLSCEQNLNHDAMYWYRQDPGQGLRLIYYSQIVNDFQKGDIAEGYSVSREKKESFPLTVTSAQKNPTAFYLCASSPGTWDGYTFGSGTRLTVV.

The rearrangement links TRBV3-1 (or the pseudogene TRBV3-2) to TRBJ2-7; 10 nucleotides line up with TRBD1. Germline-derived CDR1 and CDR2 are LGHDT and YNNKEL (reference sequence). J lost 6 bases, V lost 3 bases, and 8 bases had no gene match. This CDR3 region has 15 residues. In DNA form, the CDR3 reads TGTGCCAGCAGCCACTGGGACAGGGGCCTAAGCGAGCAGTACTTC. Residues: CASSHWDRGLSEQYF.

The chain employs TRBV12-5 and TRBJ2-5; D may correspond to TRBD1 or TRBD2 (7 bases each). V lost 6 bases to trimming and J lost 10 bases, with 15 bases between them. This CDR3 is 12 amino acids long. Germline V gene data show CDR1 as LGHNT and CDR2 as FRNRAP. The CDR3 protein is CASGLTGRDQYF. In nucleotides, the CDR3 is TGTGCTAGTGGACTGACAGGGAGGGACCAGTACTTC. Supplemented by reference TRBV12-5 and TRBJ2-5, the full variable domain reads DARVTQTPRHKVTEMGQEVTMRCQPILGHNTVFWYRQTMMQGLELLAYFRNRAPLDDSGMPKDRFSAEMPDATLATLKIQPSEPRDSAVYFCASGLTGRDQYFGPGTRLLVL.

This chain joins TRBV24-1 and TRBJ2-7; 7 positions match TRBD2. Germline V CDR1 and CDR2: KGHDR, SFDVKD. The CDR3 extends over 14 amino acids. The trim removed 7 bases at V and 5 bases at J, leaving 10 bases unmatched. The CDR3 sequence: CATSSGVGRNEQYF. In DNA form, the CDR3 reads TGTGCCACCAGCAGCGGGGTCGGGCGCAACGAGCAGTACTTC.

The V gene is TRBV7-9, the J gene TRBJ2-1, with D unresolved. V was cut by 1 base and J by 6 bases, with 10 bases left in between. The CDR3 runs 14 residues. Germline assignment: CDR1 SEHNR and CDR2 FQNEAQ (reference sequence). The CDR3 spells CASSLGRAPNEQFF. The CDR3 DNA reads TGTGCCAGCAGCTTAGGCCGAGCGCCCAATGAGCAGTTCTTC.

The V call is TRBV12-2, the J call TRBJ1-3. TRBV12-2 corresponds to a pseudogene. This CDR3 is 14 amino acids long. In DNA form, the CDR3 reads TGTGCAAGTCGCTTAGGGGTCTGGAGTGGCACCATATATTTT. It yields the protein CASRLGVWSGTIYF.